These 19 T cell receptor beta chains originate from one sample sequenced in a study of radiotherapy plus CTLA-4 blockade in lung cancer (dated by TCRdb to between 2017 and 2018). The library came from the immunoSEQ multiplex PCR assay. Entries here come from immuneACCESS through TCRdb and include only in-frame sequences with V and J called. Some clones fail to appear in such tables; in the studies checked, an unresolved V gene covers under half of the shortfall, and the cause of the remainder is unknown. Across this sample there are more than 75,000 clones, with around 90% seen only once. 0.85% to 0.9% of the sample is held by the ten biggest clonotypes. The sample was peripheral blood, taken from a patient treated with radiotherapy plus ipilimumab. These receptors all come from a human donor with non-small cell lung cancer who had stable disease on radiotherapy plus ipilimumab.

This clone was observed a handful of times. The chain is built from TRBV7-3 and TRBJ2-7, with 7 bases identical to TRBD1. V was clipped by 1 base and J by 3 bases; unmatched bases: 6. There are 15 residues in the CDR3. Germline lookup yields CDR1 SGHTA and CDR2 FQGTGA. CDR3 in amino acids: CASSLMTGTHYEQYF. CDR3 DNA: TGTGCCAGCAGCTTAATGACAGGGACCCACTACGAGCAGTACTTC.

DNA of the CDR3: TGTGCCAGCAGTTCATATTTCGGGGGACAGGGGATGAACACTGAAGCTTTCTTT. It codes for CASSSYFGGQGMNTEAFF. The chain has TRBV28 and TRBJ1-1; TRBD1 matches 10 bases. The CDR3 extends over 18 amino acids. Germline CDR1 and CDR2: MDHEN and SYDVKM. With V trimmed by 4 bases and J by 0 bases, 11 bases remained unmatched.

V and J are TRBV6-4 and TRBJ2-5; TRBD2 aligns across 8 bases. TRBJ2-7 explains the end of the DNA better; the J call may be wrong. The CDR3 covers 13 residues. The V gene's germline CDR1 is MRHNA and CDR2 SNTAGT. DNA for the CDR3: TGTGCCAGCAGTGAAACAGGGACTAGCGAGCAGTACTTC. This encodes CASSETGTSEQYF.

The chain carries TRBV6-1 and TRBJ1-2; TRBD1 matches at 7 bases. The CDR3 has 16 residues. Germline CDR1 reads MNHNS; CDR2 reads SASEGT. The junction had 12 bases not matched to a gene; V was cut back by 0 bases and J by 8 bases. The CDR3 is CASSEARTGLYEGYTF. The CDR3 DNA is TGTGCCAGCAGTGAAGCTCGGACAGGACTGTATGAAGGCTACACCTTC.

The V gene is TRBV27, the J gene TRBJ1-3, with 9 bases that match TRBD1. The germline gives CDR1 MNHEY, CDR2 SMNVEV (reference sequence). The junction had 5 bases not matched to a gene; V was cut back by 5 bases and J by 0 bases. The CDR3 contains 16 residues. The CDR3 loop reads CASSPTGGPSGNTIYF. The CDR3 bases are TGTGCCAGCAGTCCTACAGGGGGCCCCTCTGGAAACACCATATATTTT.

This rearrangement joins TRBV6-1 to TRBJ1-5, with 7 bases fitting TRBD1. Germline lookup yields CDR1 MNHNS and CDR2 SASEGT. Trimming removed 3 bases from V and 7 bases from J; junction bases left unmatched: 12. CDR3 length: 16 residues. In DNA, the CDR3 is TGTGCCAGCAGTGACTACGCCGGGACAGCCCTGCAGCCCCAGCATTTT. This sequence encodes CASSDYAGTALQPQHF.

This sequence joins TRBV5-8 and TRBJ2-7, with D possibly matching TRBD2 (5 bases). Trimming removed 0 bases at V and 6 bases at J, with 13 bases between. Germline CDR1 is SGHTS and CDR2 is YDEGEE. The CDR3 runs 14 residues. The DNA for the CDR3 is TGTGCCAGCAGCTTGGTGGGAGTCCATCGCGAGCAGTACTTC. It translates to CASSLVGVHREQYF. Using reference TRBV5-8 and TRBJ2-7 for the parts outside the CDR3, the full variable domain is EAGVTQSPTHLIKTRGQQATLRCSPISGHTSVYWYQQALGLGLQFLLWYDEGEERNRGNFPPRFSGRQFPNYSSELNVNALELEDSALYLCASSLVGVHREQYFGPGTRLTVT.

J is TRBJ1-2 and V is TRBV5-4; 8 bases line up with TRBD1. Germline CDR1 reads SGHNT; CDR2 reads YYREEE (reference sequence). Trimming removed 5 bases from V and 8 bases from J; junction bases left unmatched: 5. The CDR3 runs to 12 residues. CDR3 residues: CASSDRGGGYTF. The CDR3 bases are TGTGCCAGCAGTGACAGGGGAGGAGGCTACACCTTC.

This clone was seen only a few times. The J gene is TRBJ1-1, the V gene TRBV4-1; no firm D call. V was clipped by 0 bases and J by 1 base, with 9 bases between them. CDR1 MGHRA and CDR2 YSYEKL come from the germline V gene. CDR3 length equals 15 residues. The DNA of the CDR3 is TGCGCCAGCAGCCAAGAACGCCCTAGGAACACTGAAGCTTTCTTT. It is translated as CASSQERPRNTEAFF.

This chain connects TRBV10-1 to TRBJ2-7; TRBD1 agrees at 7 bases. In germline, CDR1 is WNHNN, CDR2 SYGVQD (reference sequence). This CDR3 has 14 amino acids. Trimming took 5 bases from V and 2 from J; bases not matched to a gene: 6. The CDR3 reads CASSRVGQTYEQYF. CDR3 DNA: TGCGCCAGCAGTCGGGTGGGACAGACCTACGAGCAGTACTTC.

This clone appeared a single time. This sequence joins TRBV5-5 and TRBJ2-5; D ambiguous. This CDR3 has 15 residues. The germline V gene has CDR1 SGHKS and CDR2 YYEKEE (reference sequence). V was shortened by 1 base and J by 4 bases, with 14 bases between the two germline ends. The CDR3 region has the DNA TGTGCCAGCAGCTTGTTTAGGAGTAGTCGAGAGACCCAGTACTTC. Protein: CASSLFRSSRETQYF.

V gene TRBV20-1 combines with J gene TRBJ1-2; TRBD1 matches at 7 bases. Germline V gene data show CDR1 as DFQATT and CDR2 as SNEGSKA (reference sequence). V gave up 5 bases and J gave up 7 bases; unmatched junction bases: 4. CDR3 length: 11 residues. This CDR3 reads CSAYRGGGYTF. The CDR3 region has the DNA TGCAGTGCTTACAGGGGCGGTGGCTACACCTTC.

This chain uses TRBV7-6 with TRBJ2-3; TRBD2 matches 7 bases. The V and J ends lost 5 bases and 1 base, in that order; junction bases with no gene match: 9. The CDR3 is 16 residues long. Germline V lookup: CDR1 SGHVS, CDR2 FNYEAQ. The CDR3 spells CASSPSQAGGTDTQYF. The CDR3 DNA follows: TGTGCCAGCAGCCCCTCCCAGGCGGGAGGCACAGATACGCAGTATTTT.

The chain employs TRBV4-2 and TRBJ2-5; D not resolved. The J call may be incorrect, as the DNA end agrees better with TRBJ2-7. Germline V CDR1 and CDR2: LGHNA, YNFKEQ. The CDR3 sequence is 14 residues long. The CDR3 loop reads CASSPGPPPYEQYF. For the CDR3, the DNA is TGTGCCAGCAGCCCTGGACCTCCCCCCTACGAGCAGTACTTC.

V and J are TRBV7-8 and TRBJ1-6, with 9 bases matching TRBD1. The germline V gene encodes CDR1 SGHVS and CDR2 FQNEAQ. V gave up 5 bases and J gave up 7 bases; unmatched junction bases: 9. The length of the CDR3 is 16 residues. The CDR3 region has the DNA TGTGCCAGCAGCGAGCGACCGGGACAGGGAAATTCACCCCTCCACTTT. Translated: CASSERPGQGNSPLHF.

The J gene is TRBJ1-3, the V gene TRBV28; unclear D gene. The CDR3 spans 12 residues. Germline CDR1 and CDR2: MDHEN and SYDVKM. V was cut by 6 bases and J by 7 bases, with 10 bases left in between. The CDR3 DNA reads TGTGCCAGCAGGGGATGGGCTAACACCATATATTTT. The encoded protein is CASRGWANTIYF.

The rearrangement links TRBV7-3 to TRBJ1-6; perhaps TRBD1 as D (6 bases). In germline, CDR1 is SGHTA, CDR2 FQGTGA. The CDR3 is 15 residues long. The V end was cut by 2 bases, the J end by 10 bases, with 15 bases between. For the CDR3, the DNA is TGTGCCAGCAGCTTATCGGGGGGCCCTGGATCACCCCTCCACTTT. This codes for CASSLSGGPGSPLHF. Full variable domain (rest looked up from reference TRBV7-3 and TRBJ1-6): GAGVSQTPSNKVTEKGKYVELRCDPISGHTALYWYRQSLGQGPEFLIYFQGTGAADDSGLPNDRFFAVRPEGSVSTLKIQRTERGDSAVYLCASSLSGGPGSPLHFGNGTRLTVT.

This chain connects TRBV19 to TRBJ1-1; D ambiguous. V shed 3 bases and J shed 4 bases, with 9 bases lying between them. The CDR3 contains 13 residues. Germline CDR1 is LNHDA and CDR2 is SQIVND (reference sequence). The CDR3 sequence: CASSMAGVTEAFF. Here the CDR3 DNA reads TGTGCCAGTAGTATGGCCGGAGTCACTGAAGCTTTCTTT.

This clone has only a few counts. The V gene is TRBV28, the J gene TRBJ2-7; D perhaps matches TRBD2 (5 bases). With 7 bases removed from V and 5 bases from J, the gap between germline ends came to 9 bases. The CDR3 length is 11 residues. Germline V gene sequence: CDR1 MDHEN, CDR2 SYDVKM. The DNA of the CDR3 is TGTGCCAGCACCGGCGGGCACGAGCAGTACTTC. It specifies CASTGGHEQYF.